One T cell receptor (beta chain) is described in this entry. CD45RO-negative cells were positively selected for CCR7, leaving out terminally differentiated effector memory CD45RA+ cells. Germline lookup yields CDR1 MNHEY and CDR2 SVGAGI. V was pared by 6 bases and J by 1 base, with 12 bases between. CDR3 length: 14 amino acids. The data were taken from a study of shared clonotypes between healthy human individuals. Using immunoSEQ multiplex PCR, the repertoire was profiled, and TCRdb retains in-frame clones only, with some absent. This table has approximately 1.9 million clones, about 93% appearing once.

The clonotype originates from a young man in good health. Some clones in this sample may be carry-over from other donors' samples. Sequenced sample: naive CD8+ T cells from PBMCs. The chain links TRBV6-5 to TRBJ1-1; the D gene is possibly TRBD1 (6 bases). The CDR3 region is CASSPGGQNTEAFF. The CDR3 region has the DNA TGTGCCAGCAGCCCCGGGGGACAGAACACTGAAGCTTTCTTT.